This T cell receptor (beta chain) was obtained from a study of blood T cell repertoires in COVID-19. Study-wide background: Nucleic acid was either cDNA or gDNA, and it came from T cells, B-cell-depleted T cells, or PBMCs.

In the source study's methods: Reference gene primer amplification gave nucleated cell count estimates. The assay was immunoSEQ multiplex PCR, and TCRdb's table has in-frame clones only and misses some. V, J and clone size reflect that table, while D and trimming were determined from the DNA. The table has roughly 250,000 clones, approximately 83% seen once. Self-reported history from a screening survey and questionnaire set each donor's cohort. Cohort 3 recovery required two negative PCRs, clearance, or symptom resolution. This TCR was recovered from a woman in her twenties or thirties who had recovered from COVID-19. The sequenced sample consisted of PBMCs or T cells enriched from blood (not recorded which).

CDR3 protein: CASSQDAASTSYEQYF. CDR3 coding DNA: TGTGCCAGCAGCCAAGATGCGGCCTCTACCTCCTACGAGCAGTACTTC. The chain combines TRBV4-2 with TRBJ2-7; D gene ambiguous. Germline V gene lookup returns CDR1 LGHNA and CDR2 YNFKEQ. V dropped 0 bases and J dropped 0 bases, with 12 bases sitting between them. The CDR3 is 16 amino acids.